The 11 T cell receptor beta chains below come from one sample, sequenced in a study of radiation and T cells in renal cell carcinoma. The data were produced by immunoSEQ multiplex PCR, yet TCRdb's version contains in-frame clones alone and is incomplete. The sample has around 140,000 clones, roughly 83% seen once; the top ten hold around a quarter. Time point here: baseline pretreatment blood. Treatment specified: 15 Gy SBRT to primary tumor, nephrectomy 4 weeks later. The sequencing here drew on blood, taken from a patient whose treatment included radiotherapy and nephrectomy. The origin of the receptors is a woman in her fifties or sixties with renal cell carcinoma.

This clone was seen only once. This chain connects TRBV6-7 to TRBJ2-2; tentative D call: TRBD2 (7 bases). TRBV6-7 is reported as an ORF; its role is uncertain. The CDR3 spans 15 residues. Trimming took 1 base from V and 4 from J, leaving 10 bases between them. CDR3 amino acids: CASSYWGGVTGELFF. CDR3 nucleotide sequence: TGTGCCAGCAGTTACTGGGGGGGCGTCACCGGGGAGCTGTTTTTT.

The J gene is TRBJ1-1, the V gene TRBV4-3; the D gene is possibly TRBD1 (6 bases). The V and J ends lost 0 bases and 4 bases respectively, with 12 bases between them. This CDR3 has 15 residues. From germline, CDR1 is LGHNA and CDR2 YSLEER. CDR3 protein: CASSQEGGRGTEAFF. The CDR3 bases are TGCGCCAGCAGCCAAGAAGGGGGGCGGGGCACTGAAGCTTTCTTT.

Only a few counts were recorded for this clone. The chain employs TRBV5-6 and TRBJ2-3; D is possibly TRBD2 (5 bases). The CDR3 sequence is 15 residues long. V gave up 7 bases and J gave up 6 bases, with 21 bases separating them. Germline V CDR1 and CDR2: SGHDT, YYEEEE. The CDR3 is CASSTRTGSWDTQYF. CDR3 sequence (DNA): TGTGCCAGCTCCACTAGAACGGGGAGCTGGGATACGCAGTATTTT. Using reference TRBV5-6 and TRBJ2-3 for the parts outside the CDR3, the full variable domain is DAGVTQSPTHLIKTRGQQVTLRCSPKSGHDTVSWYQQALGQGPQFIFQYYEEEERQRGNFPDRFSGHQFPNYSSELNVNALLLGDSALYLCASSTRTGSWDTQYFGPGTRLTVL.

This chain connects TRBV6-1 to TRBJ2-7, with TRBD2 matching 11 bases. The CDR3 is 15 residues long. Germline CDR1 and CDR2: MNHNS and SASEGT. The junction had 3 bases not matched to a gene; V was cut back by 4 bases and J by 1 base. The CDR3 here is CASSGRLAGSYEQYF. CDR3 DNA: TGTGCCAGCAGTGGCAGACTAGCGGGGTCCTACGAGCAGTACTTC.

The V gene is TRBV9, the J gene TRBJ2-7; 10 positions agree with TRBD2. The CDR3 length is 14 residues. Per the germline V gene, CDR1 is SGDLS and CDR2 is YYNGEE. V shed 2 bases and J 6 bases; nucleotides not matched to a gene: 5. Here the CDR3 DNA reads TGTGCCAGCAGCGTCGGGCCTAGCGGGGGCGAGCAGTACTTC. Its translation: CASSVGPSGGEQYF.

The chain is built from TRBV4-2 and TRBJ1-2, with 8 bases matching TRBD1. The V and J ends lost 0 bases and 4 bases, in that order; junction bases with no gene match: 7. CDR3 length: 16 residues. CDR1 and CDR2 (germline): LGHNA, YNFKEQ. The DNA of the CDR3 is TGTGCCAGCAGCCAAGATCCAGGGGGCGCGGGCTATGGCTACACCTTC. Residues: CASSQDPGGAGYGYTF.

The chain links TRBV30 to TRBJ1-2, with 10 positions matching TRBD1. The CDR3 is 15 amino acids. The germline CDR1 and CDR2 sequences are GTSNPN and SVGIG (reference sequence). The junction had 7 bases not matched to a gene; V was cut back by 2 bases and J by 4 bases. The CDR3 loop reads CAWSPTTGGSYGYTF. For the CDR3, the DNA is TGTGCCTGGAGTCCGACGACAGGGGGCAGCTATGGCTACACCTTC.

The rearrangement links TRBV27 to TRBJ1-1; D is uncertain. Germline-derived CDR1 and CDR2 are MNHEY and SMNVEV (reference sequence). The CDR3 contains 11 residues. The V end was cut by 7 bases, the J end by 6 bases, with 9 bases between. CDR3 in DNA: TGTGCCAGCATAAAGGGTGCTGAAGCTTTCTTT. This sequence encodes CASIKGAEAFF.

This clone was counted between two and nine times. The chain employs TRBV15 and TRBJ2-3, with D hard to call. Germline CDR1 reads LNHNV; CDR2 reads YYDKDF (reference sequence). V was clipped by 1 base and J by 1 base, with 12 bases between them. The CDR3 sequence is 16 residues long. The CDR3 nucleotides read TGTGCCACCAGCAGAGGACGGGCTGGGGGCACAGATACGCAGTATTTT. Translating it yields CATSRGRAGGTDTQYF.

A few counts support this clone. The V gene is TRBV4-1, the J gene TRBJ1-1, with D hard to call. Germline CDR1 and CDR2: MGHRA and YSYEKL. V was trimmed by 1 base and J by 0 bases, leaving 6 bases between them. CDR3 size: 14 residues. CDR3 loop: CASSQGLVNTEAFF. Here the CDR3 DNA reads TGCGCCAGCAGCCAAGGGCTAGTGAACACTGAAGCTTTCTTT.

The chain joins TRBV25-1 to TRBJ2-7; D ambiguous. The V and J ends lost 6 bases and 1 base respectively, with 10 bases between them. Germline V gives CDR1 MGHDK, CDR2 SYGVNS. There are 13 residues in the CDR3. The CDR3 region has the DNA TGTGCCAGCAGGGCACACCGATCCTACGAGCAGTACTTC. Its translation is CASRAHRSYEQYF.